A selection of T cell receptor beta chains follows, all from one sample in a study of T cell responses to AZD1222 COVID-19 vaccine. Repertoires were generated with immunoSEQ multiplex PCR, while TCRdb's copy carries only in-frame clones and drops some. Found here are about 93,000 clones, around 86% of them singletons; the top ten hold approximately 7.9%. The sample was peripheral blood, taken on day 0 of AZD1222 vaccination. The receptors stem from an adult in good health. The CDR3 runs from the conserved cysteine through the conserved F or W. The order of the fields is J gene, D gene, clone size, V gene, CDR3 DNA, CDR3 protein. D genes are given only for firm matches. Part of the rows lack a size; the others show once, few, many or a class for expanded clones.

J: TRBJ2-1; D: NA; size: NA; V: TRBV5-1; DNA: TGCGCCAGCAGCTCAAGACAAGGGCACAATGAGCAGTTCTTC; CDR3: CASSSRQGHNEQFF
J: TRBJ1-1; D: TRBD1; size: NA; V: TRBV12-3/TRBV12-4; DNA: TGTGCCAGCAGCAGGGGGCTTGGGACTGAAGCTTTCTTT; CDR3: CASSRGLGTEAFF
J: TRBJ1-6; D: TRBD1; size: NA; V: TRBV28; DNA: TGTGCCAGCAGTATACCGACAGGGCCTTCACCCCTCCACTTT; CDR3: CASSIPTGPSPLHF
J: TRBJ1-5; D: NA; size: NA; V: TRBV19; DNA: TGTGCCAGTAGTATAGTTATGGGGGTTAGCAATCAGCCCCAGCATTTT; CDR3: CASSIVMGVSNQPQHF
J: TRBJ2-1; D: NA; size: NA; V: TRBV6-5; DNA: TGTGCCAGCATAAAGGTAGAGCGGAACAGTGAGCAGTTCTTC; CDR3: CASIKVERNSEQFF
J: TRBJ2-5; D: NA; size: NA; V: TRBV5-4; DNA: TGTGCCAGCAGCTTGGGCTATGACGGGGATGGGGAGACCCAGTACTTC; CDR3: CASSLGYDGDGETQYF
J: TRBJ2-7; D: TRBD2; size: once; V: TRBV27; DNA: TGTGCCAGCAGTTTAACTAGCGGGACAACCGAGCAGTACTTC; CDR3: CASSLTSGTTEQYF
J: TRBJ2-2; D: NA; size: NA; V: TRBV12-2; DNA: TGTGCAAGTCGCTTTTTAGAGGCGGGGTGGGGGTCCGGGGAGCTGTTTTTT; CDR3: CASRFLEAGWGSGELFF
J: TRBJ2-1; D: NA; size: NA; V: TRBV5-1; DNA: TGCGCCAGCAGCTTGGAGCCGTCCGACGGGTATGCGCAGTTCTTC; CDR3: CASSLEPSDGYAQFF
J: TRBJ2-2; D: NA; size: NA; V: TRBV19; DNA: TGTGCCACCAGGAGTAGCGGTGATACCGGGGAGCTGTTTTTT; CDR3: CATRSSGDTGELFF
J: TRBJ2-2; D: TRBD1; size: NA; V: TRBV25-1; DNA: TGTGCCAGCAGCCCCGCTTCAGGGGGTTTTACCGGGGAGCTGTTTTTT; CDR3: CASSPASGGFTGELFF
J: TRBJ1-1; D: NA; size: NA; V: TRBV28; DNA: TGTGCCAGCACCGTACAACGTCTGGCTTTCTTT; CDR3: CASTVQRLAFF
J: TRBJ2-1; D: TRBD2; size: NA; V: TRBV28; DNA: TGTGCCAGCAGTTTCGCAGCGGGAGGCCACAATGAGCAGTTCTTC; CDR3: CASSFAAGGHNEQFF